This T cell receptor (beta chain) was identified in a study of T cells after yellow fever vaccination. In this sample, this clonotype turned up many times. The length of the CDR3 is 13 residues. Trimming took off 7 bases at V and 5 bases at J, with 11 bases between the two ends. TCRdb reprocessed the 5' RACE reads via MiXCR and lists one record per CDR3 protein. Seen here are 12,000 or so distinct CDR3 sequences, roughly 4.6% observed once, and the top ten hold 51%. The sequence came from a man aged 30-40 years who received the YFV17D yellow fever vaccine. The sample consisted of PBMCs, either bulk or a sorted T-cell subset (CD4+, CD8+, memory, or dextramer-sorted; not recorded which), taken 45 days after the yellow fever booster vaccination. This chain connects TRBV12-3 or TRBV12-4 to TRBJ2-2; D is unclear. The chain's CDR3 is CASNYWLTGELFF. Written as DNA, the CDR3 is TGTGCCAGCAATTACTGGTTAACCGGGGAGCTGTTTTTT.